Below are 17 T cell receptor beta chains sequenced from a single sample in a study of blood T cell repertoires in COVID-19. Only in-frame clones appear in the TCRdb table, and some are missing; sequencing was by immunoSEQ multiplex PCR. Of under 250,000 clones in the sample, roughly 86% were seen once. Material for sequencing was peripheral blood. The receptors here all came from a woman of 80 years or more with COVID-19, enrolled during active disease.

V and J are TRBV27 and TRBJ2-7; 12 positions match TRBD2. The germline CDR1 and CDR2 sequences are MNHEY and SMNVEV (reference sequence). With 5 bases clipped from V and 3 bases from J, the junction kept 5 bases outside the gene matches. This CDR3 is built from 15 residues. This CDR3 reads CASSPRTSGVYEQYF. Here the CDR3 DNA reads TGTGCCAGCAGTCCCAGGACTAGCGGGGTCTACGAGCAGTACTTC.

The chain couples TRBV9 to TRBJ2-2, with 14 bases aligning to TRBD2. The germline V gene has CDR1 SGDLS and CDR2 YYNGEE. This CDR3 has 17 residues. V lost 3 bases to trimming and J lost 4 bases; unmatched junction nucleotides: 5. The DNA for the CDR3 is TGTGCCAGCAGCGAGGGACTAGCGGGGGCAACCACCGGGGAGCTGTTTTTT. Translated: CASSEGLAGATTGELFF.

The CDR3 is CASSQTLAGGTGDEQFF. The CDR3 nucleotides read TGTGCCAGCAGCCAAACACTAGCGGGGGGGACGGGTGATGAGCAGTTCTTC. This chain joins TRBV3-1 (or the pseudogene TRBV3-2) and TRBJ2-1, with 13 bases aligning to TRBD2. Germline-derived CDR1 and CDR2 are LGHDT and YNNKEL (reference sequence). The V and J ends lost 2 bases and 8 bases, in that order; junction bases with no gene match: 9. The CDR3 contains 17 residues.

This rearrangement joins TRBV7-8 to TRBJ2-1; 11 nucleotides agree with TRBD2. Unmatched junction bases numbered 17, after V lost 2 bases and J lost 8 bases. This CDR3 has 19 amino acids. Germline V gene lookup returns CDR1 SGHVS and CDR2 FQNEAQ. For the CDR3, the DNA is TGTGCCAGCAGCTTACGGAGAGAAGTAGCGGGGGGGCAGACTCATGAGCAGTTCTTC. It encodes CASSLRREVAGGQTHEQFF.

The rearrangement joins TRBV6-1 to TRBJ1-2; D remains unclear. V was shortened by 0 bases and J by 7 bases, with 3 bases between the two germline ends. The germline V gene encodes CDR1 MNHNS and CDR2 SASEGT. The CDR3 contains 11 residues. CDR3 residues: CASSEARGYTF. The CDR3 nucleotides read TGTGCCAGCAGTGAAGCGCGTGGCTACACCTTC.

This chain connects TRBV29-1 to TRBJ2-3, with TRBD1 identical over 7 bases. The trim removed 7 bases at V and 2 bases at J, leaving 9 bases unmatched. The CDR3 covers 14 residues. CDR1 is SQVTM and CDR2 is ANQGSEA in the germline V gene. The CDR3 DNA sequence: TGCAGCGATAGGGGGCCCCGGGACACAGATACGCAGTATTTT. It translates to CSDRGPRDTDTQYF.

This chain connects TRBV10-3 to TRBJ2-2; 7 bases map to TRBD2. CDR1 and CDR2 from the germline V gene are ENHRY and SYGVKD. The CDR3 totals 15 residues. The ends lost 8 bases at V and 2 bases at J; junction bases unmatched: 8. For the CDR3, the DNA is TGTGCCATCGGGAGGGGCCAGGGCAACACCGGGGAGCTGTTTTTT. Its protein is CAIGRGQGNTGELFF.

This clone has a single count. V gene TRBV9 combines with J gene TRBJ2-5, with unresolved D. CDR1 SGDLS and CDR2 YYNGEE come from the germline V gene. CDR3 length: 13 residues. V gave up 1 base and J gave up 5 bases, with 9 bases separating them. The CDR3 spells CASSVSPGETQYF. CDR3 nucleotides: TGTGCCAGCAGCGTAAGTCCCGGGGAGACCCAGTACTTC.

J is TRBJ1-1 and V is TRBV29-1, with 8 bases identical to TRBD1. The CDR3 is 14 amino acids. J was trimmed by 4 bases and V by 6 bases; bases with no gene match: 10. Germline V lookup: CDR1 SQVTM, CDR2 ANQGSEA. In DNA, the CDR3 is TGCAGCGTCCTTTCACAGGGGGTGGGCACTGAAGCTTTCTTT. Translation: CSVLSQGVGTEAFF.

V and J are TRBV21-1 and TRBJ1-2; the table's D call of TRBD1 was not tested on the DNA. TRBV21-1 is a listed pseudogene. The CDR3 totals 19 residues. This CDR3 is CASSKGLPGQPHLNYGYTF. In DNA form, the CDR3 reads TGTGCCAGCAGCAAAGGTCTCCCGGGACAGCCACATCTTAACTATGGCTACACCTTC.

The chain joins TRBV5-1 to TRBJ2-3; D might be TRBD2 (6 bases). CDR1 and CDR2 (germline): SGHRS, YFSETQ. V lost 4 bases and J 6 bases, leaving 15 bases between the germline ends. This CDR3 is 14 amino acids long. CDR3 amino acids: CASSQDSGRDTQYF. In DNA form, the CDR3 reads TGCGCCAGCAGCCAGGACTCGGGGAGGGATACGCAGTATTTT.

The chain is built from TRBV27 and TRBJ1-2, with D tentatively TRBD1 (5 bases). The V end was cut by 6 bases, the J end by 7 bases, with 12 bases between. This CDR3 spans 12 amino acids. Germline CDR1 MNHEY, CDR2 SMNVEV (reference sequence). The CDR3 protein is CASRTGGGGYTF. In DNA form, the CDR3 reads TGTGCCAGCAGGACCGGGGGGGGTGGCTACACCTTC.

The gene calls are TRBV5-6 and TRBJ2-7, with D perhaps TRBD2 (5 bases). This CDR3 is built from 13 residues. The germline gives CDR1 SGHDT, CDR2 YYEEEE. V was trimmed by 4 bases and J by 0 bases, leaving 8 bases between them. For the CDR3, the DNA is TGTGCCAGCAGCAGGCGGGTCTCCTACGAGCAGTACGTC. This encodes CASSRRVSYEQYV.

This chain joins TRBV18 and TRBJ2-7, with D possibly matching TRBD2 (5 bases). V was pared by 6 bases and J by 2 bases, with 17 bases between. This CDR3 is 15 amino acids long. CDR1 KGHSH and CDR2 LQKENI come from the germline V gene. The DNA for the CDR3 is TGTGCCAGCTCGTCTGAGGGCACGTTACCCTACGAGCAGTACTTC. Translating it yields CASSSEGTLPYEQYF.

V usage is TRBV5-4 and J usage is TRBJ1-4; no clear D. The V gene lost 4 bases and the J gene lost 5 bases, with 18 bases spanning the gap. The length of the CDR3 is 16 residues. Per germline, CDR1 SGHNT and CDR2 YYREEE (reference sequence). The CDR3 is CASSPGVGALNEKLFF. In DNA form, the CDR3 reads TGTGCCAGCAGCCCTGGCGTGGGAGCTTTGAATGAAAAACTGTTTTTT.

V and J are TRBV19 and TRBJ1-2; 7 bases are a match to TRBD1. Germline CDR1 LNHDA, CDR2 SQIVND (reference sequence). The V segment lost 9 bases and the J segment 4 bases; nucleotides outside the gene matches: 23. This CDR3 has 18 amino acids. CDR3 DNA sequence: TGTGCCAGGGACACTTCCGAGGGACAGTCGGGCAAGGGCTATGGCTACACCTTC. Protein product: CARDTSEGQSGKGYGYTF. The full variable domain, rest sourced from reference TRBV19 and TRBJ1-2, is DGGITQSPKYLFRKEGQNVTLSCEQNLNHDAMYWYRQDPGQGLRLIYYSQIVNDFQKGDIAEGYSVSREKKESFPLTVTSAQKNPTAFYLCARDTSEGQSGKGYGYTFGSGTRLTVV.

This chain connects TRBV3-1 (or the pseudogene TRBV3-2) to TRBJ2-3, with TRBD2 matching 12 bases. The CDR3 contains 18 residues. V lost 0 bases to trimming and J lost 6 bases; unmatched junction nucleotides: 10. The germline CDR1 and CDR2 sequences are LGHDT and YNNKEL (reference sequence). The CDR3 loop reads CASSQDRTSGGIPDTQYF. The DNA for the CDR3 is TGTGCCAGCAGCCAAGATCGAACTAGCGGGGGGATCCCGGATACGCAGTATTTT.